The 8 T cell receptor beta chains reported below all come from one sample, sequenced in a study of regulatory T cells in long-lasting Graves disease. To make TCR beta libraries, researchers used iRepertoire HTBI primers and Arm-PCR of CDR3 regions. TCRdb reanalysed the multiplex PCR reads using MiXCR and keeps one entry per CDR3 protein. The sample shows 400,000 to 500,000 distinct CDR3 sequences, approximately 15% of them seen only once. Time point meaning: newly diagnosed GD, antithyroid drugs for less than 3 months. After RNA was extracted from PBMCs, the TCR library was made from it. Separately, the same data were catalogued under a study of T cells in Graves' hyperthyroidism and ophthalmopathy.

Here the sequenced sample was peripheral blood mononuclear cells (PBMCs), taken at new diagnosis, from a patient treated with antithyroid drugs. Receptors were obtained from a woman in her thirties or forties with Graves disease.

This clonotype was observed at least ten times. The V gene is TRBV11-2, the J gene TRBJ1-4; D not resolved. From germline, CDR1 is SGHAT and CDR2 FQNNGV. This CDR3 has 12 residues. Trimming removed 1 base at V and 5 bases at J, with 2 bases between. This chain's CDR3 is CASSLVNEKLFF. The CDR3 DNA reads as TGTGCCAGCAGCTTAGTGAATGAAAAACTGTTTTTT.

This clonotype was recorded a few times. The chain is built from TRBV20-1 and TRBJ2-1; 7 positions agree with TRBD1. The V segment lost 3 bases and the J segment 13 bases; nucleotides outside the gene matches: 6. Germline assignment: CDR1 DFQATT and CDR2 SNEGSKA (reference sequence). The CDR3 spans 11 residues. The CDR3 region has the DNA TGCAGTGCTAGTCGGGGACAGAGACAGTTCTTC. This gives the protein CSASRGQRQFF.

This clonotype was seen at least ten times. The V gene is TRBV12-3 or TRBV12-4, the J gene TRBJ2-4; D remains unclear. V lost 8 bases to trimming and J lost 4 bases, with 15 bases between them. The CDR3 contains 14 residues. The CDR3 sequence: CASAVQSAKNIQYF. CDR3 DNA sequence: TGTGCCAGCGCGGTCCAATCGGCTAAAAACATTCAGTACTTC.

This chain uses TRBV19 with TRBJ1-2; tentatively, D is TRBD1 (5 bases). CDR3 length: 15 residues. Trimming took off 3 bases at V and 3 bases at J, with 14 bases between the two ends. CDR1 and CDR2 (germline): LNHDA, SQIVND (reference sequence). As DNA, the CDR3 is TGTGCCAGTAGTATTGGTATGAGGGGCTACTATGGCTACACCTTC. Amino acid sequence: CASSIGMRGYYGYTF.

The rearrangement links TRBV5-4 to TRBJ2-1, with D possibly being TRBD2 (6 bases). The germline V gene encodes CDR1 SGHNT and CDR2 YYREEE (reference sequence). Trimming cost V 2 bases and J 3 bases, with 12 bases left between them. The CDR3 is 15 amino acids. The CDR3 nucleotides read TGTGCCAGCAGCTTTGCGGGACGCCACTACAATGAGCAGTTCTTC. Protein: CASSFAGRHYNEQFF.

This clonotype has only a few counts. V usage is TRBV3-1 and J usage is TRBJ1-2; tentative D call: TRBD1 (5 bases). V lost 3 bases, J lost 3 bases, and 11 bases lay in between. The length of the CDR3 is 14 residues. Germline V gene data show CDR1 as LGHDT and CDR2 as YNNKEL (reference sequence). CDR3 DNA sequence: TGTGCCAGCAGCCAGCGGGGGAGAGACTATGGCTACACCTTC. It specifies CASSQRGRDYGYTF.

This clonotype was seen more than once but under ten times. J is TRBJ2-1 and V is TRBV4-2; D unclear. The V gene's germline CDR1 is LGHNA and CDR2 YNFKEQ. This CDR3 spans 13 amino acids. Trimming shortened V by 0 bases and J by 7 bases, and 7 bases separated the two germline ends. The CDR3 loop is CASSQEEHNEQFF. In DNA form, the CDR3 reads TGTGCCAGCAGCCAAGAGGAGCATAATGAGCAGTTCTTC.

This clonotype was recorded a few times. The genes are TRBV11-3 and TRBJ2-3; 13 nucleotides agree with TRBD2. Germline assignment: CDR1 SGHNT and CDR2 YENEEA. The V gene end was trimmed by 2 bases and the J gene end by 2 bases; junction bases not matched to a gene: 7. The CDR3 is made up of 18 amino acids. CDR3 bases: TGTGCCAGCAGCTTACCCTGGACTAGCGGGAGAGCCACAGATACGCAGTATTTT. Translating it yields CASSLPWTSGRATDTQYF.